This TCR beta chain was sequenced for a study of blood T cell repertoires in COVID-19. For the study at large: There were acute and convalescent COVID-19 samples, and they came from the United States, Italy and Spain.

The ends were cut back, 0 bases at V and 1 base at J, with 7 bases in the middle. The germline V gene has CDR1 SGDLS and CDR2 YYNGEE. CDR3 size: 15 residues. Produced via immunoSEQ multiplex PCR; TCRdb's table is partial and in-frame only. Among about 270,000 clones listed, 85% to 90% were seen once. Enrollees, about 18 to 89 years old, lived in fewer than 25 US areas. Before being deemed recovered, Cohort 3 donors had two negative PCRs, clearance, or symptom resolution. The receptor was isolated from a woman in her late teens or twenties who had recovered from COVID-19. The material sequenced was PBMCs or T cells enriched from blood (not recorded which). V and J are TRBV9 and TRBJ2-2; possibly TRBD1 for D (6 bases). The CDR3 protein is CASSVVGGNTGELFF. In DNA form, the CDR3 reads TGTGCCAGCAGCGTAGTAGGGGGGAACACCGGGGAGCTGTTTTTT.